Given below is one T cell receptor (beta chain) in context. Its antigen is not identified. Germline CDR1 reads SEHNR; CDR2 reads FQNEAQ (reference sequence). The CDR3 runs 15 residues. The ends were cut back, 1 base at V and 2 bases at J, with 12 bases in the middle. A single record per CDR3 protein comes from TCRdb applying MiXCR to the RACE reads. This table holds 85,000 to 100,000 distinct CDR3 sequences, roughly a quarter found once. The sample is drawn from a study of human T cells and chemical hapten exposure. About the study: On around 2 cm by around 2 cm of upper inner arm skin, sensitization was performed with 2% DPC. Diphenylcyclopropenone, dosed weekly to the scalp, was given to patients throughout the approximately 24-week study. Whole-study results and caveats: More PT1 expanded TCRs went with higher patch test scores.

Time point defined: patch test 3, about 24 weeks after DPC sensitization. Treatment reported: therapeutic diphenylcyclopropenone sensitization with weekly scalp DPC. The template was total RNA from unfractionated whole blood. Here the sequenced sample was whole blood, taken in connection with sensitization to the hapten diphenylcyclopropenone (DPC). V is TRBV7-9 and J is TRBJ2-7, with D maybe TRBD1 (6 bases). This receptor was taken from a man in his forties or fifties with alopecia areata. Some clones in this sample may be carry-over from other donors' samples. The CDR3 nucleotides read TGTGCCAGCAGCTTAGAGCTGGGGGCGACCTACGAGCAGTACTTC. Its translation is CASSLELGATYEQYF.